This is a list of T cell receptor beta chains from one sample in a study of T cells after yellow fever vaccination. TCRdb re-called the 5' RACE reads with MiXCR, one entry per CDR3 protein. The data contain some 320,000 distinct CDR3 sequences, about 8.7% of them singletons. Sequenced here: PBMCs, sampled on the day of the first yellow fever vaccination. The receptors shown here come from a man between 18 and 35 years old who received the YFV17D yellow fever vaccine. The CDR3 runs from the conserved cysteine through the conserved F or W.

j_gene: TRBJ2-1; v_gene: TRBV21-1; CDR3aa: CASSKAGGGQGSYNEQFF
j_gene: TRBJ2-5; v_gene: TRBV7-8; CDR3aa: CASSASSGGGTAAQYF
j_gene: TRBJ1-3; v_gene: TRBV6-5; CDR3aa: CASSYSSRGGSGNTIYF
j_gene: TRBJ2-5; v_gene: TRBV7-9; CDR3aa: CASSRRTGRLETQYF
j_gene: TRBJ2-1; v_gene: TRBV20-1; CDR3aa: CSASGHWRGGNEQFF
j_gene: TRBJ2-3; v_gene: TRBV4-3; CDR3aa: CASSQESGDTQYF
j_gene: TRBJ2-7; v_gene: TRBV12-3/TRBV12-4; CDR3aa: CASSRSPTVSYEQYF
j_gene: TRBJ2-5; v_gene: TRBV12-3/TRBV12-4; CDR3aa: CASSSVYQETQYF
j_gene: TRBJ1-2; v_gene: TRBV5-1; CDR3aa: CASSQEGGHGYTF
j_gene: TRBJ2-1; v_gene: TRBV9; CDR3aa: CASSARRGAGGSYNEQFF
j_gene: TRBJ2-1; v_gene: TRBV20-1; CDR3aa: CSASPVTGYNEQFF
j_gene: TRBJ1-5; v_gene: TRBV29-1; CDR3aa: CSAQDKEQPQHF
j_gene: TRBJ1-1; v_gene: TRBV27; CDR3aa: CASRSSRWSRGGNTEAFF
j_gene: TRBJ2-7; v_gene: TRBV7-9; CDR3aa: CASSLPFSGGRIYEQYF
j_gene: TRBJ1-6; v_gene: TRBV6-1; CDR3aa: CASSDWKSLLFHF
j_gene: TRBJ1-2; v_gene: TRBV10-2; CDR3aa: CASSARNFGYGYTF
j_gene: TRBJ1-1; v_gene: TRBV18; CDR3aa: CASSPPGGEAFF